These T cell receptor beta chains were read from a single sample in a study of human T cells and chemical hapten exposure. Via MiXCR, TCRdb re-called the RACE reads, giving one row per CDR3 protein. The data contain around 350,000 distinct CDR3 sequences, roughly 6% of them singletons. Specimen: whole blood, collected in connection with sensitization to the hapten diphenylcyclopropenone (DPC). Receptor source: a woman aged 18 to 35 with alopecia areata. Some clones in this sample may be carry-over from other donors' samples. Both conserved end residues are trimmed from each CDR3.

cdr3_aa v_call
ASSESGGPRYNEQF TRBV6-1
ASHPGRASLNYGYT TRBV10-2
ASSGHRGDNSPLH TRBV6-5
SAREGNGQPQH TRBV20-1
ASSLKSGMYEQF TRBV27
ASSRDTTTDTQY TRBV7-9
ASSRGNEKLF TRBV18
SAGQGAYETQY TRBV20-1
ASSLSGQGNTEAF TRBV5-5
ASSLSAGLKTYEQY TRBV6-2/TRBV6-3
ASSYSGQPAPYT TRBV6-6
ATSRDGNTEAF TRBV15
ASSYVNEKLF TRBV6-6
SVEEGRDTQY TRBV29-1
ASSTEAPYNEQF TRBV7-9
ASSLADSYNEQF TRBV5-5
ASSSADSYSTDTQY TRBV18
ASRRQMNTEAF TRBV27
ASSYGRGPGPQH TRBV6-2/TRBV6-3
ASSPETNTGELF TRBV18
SASGTGQETQY TRBV20-1
ASTRTLRASDTQY TRBV9
AIRRPPPRTGNWEEWSYEQY TRBV10-3
ASSHGLAGGPGTDTQY TRBV4-2
ASSLRTSTDTQY TRBV4-3
SARPTSGGMYTQY TRBV20-1